Shown below are 28 T cell receptor beta chains from a single sample sequenced in a study of ipilimumab plus nivolumab after autologous stem cell transplantation. Sequencing was performed with immunoSEQ multiplex PCR; in TCRdb, only in-frame clones are kept and a portion is missing. This sample has 17,000 or so clones, with roughly 80% found just once. Specimen: PBMCs, collected in a trial of ipilimumab plus nivolumab as post-transplant consolidation. The origin of the receptors is a male donor with diffuse large B-cell lymphoma.

The chain combines TRBV19 with TRBJ2-3; D remains ambiguous. Trimming shortened V by 7 bases and J by 1 base, and 9 bases separated the two germline ends. Per germline, CDR1 LNHDA and CDR2 SQIVND (reference sequence). CDR3 size: 13 residues. CDR3 in amino acids: CASTKDGTDTQYF. CDR3 coding DNA: TGTGCCAGTACGAAGGACGGCACAGATACGCAGTATTTT.

The CDR3 DNA sequence: TGTGCCAGCAGCTTAGGGGGCTACAATGAGCAGTTCTTC. Amino acid sequence: CASSLGGYNEQFF. This rearrangement joins TRBV11-2 to TRBJ2-1; D unresolved. V was clipped by 1 base and J by 3 bases, with 4 bases between them. The CDR3 loop spans 13 amino acids. Looked up from germline, CDR1 is SGHAT and CDR2 is FQNNGV.

The rearrangement links TRBV11-2 to TRBJ2-3; D gene uncertain. There are 14 residues in the CDR3. Germline-derived CDR1 and CDR2 are SGHAT and FQNNGV. V lost 3 bases and J 0 bases, leaving 7 bases between the germline ends. CDR3 in DNA: TGTGCCAGCAGCTTCCTCGGTAGCACAGATACGCAGTATTTT. It codes for CASSFLGSTDTQYF.

The chain couples TRBV30 to TRBJ1-2; 12 bases fit TRBD1. J was trimmed by 4 bases and V by 3 bases; bases with no gene match: 15. CDR1 is GTSNPN, CDR2 SVGIG, per germline (reference sequence). There are 18 residues in the CDR3. The CDR3 DNA sequence: TGTGCCTGGAGGCTTAACATTCGGGACAGGGGGCTTGGCTATGGCTACACCTTC. Its protein is CAWRLNIRDRGLGYGYTF. Based on the CDR3 plus reference TRBV30 and TRBJ1-2, the full variable domain is SQTIHQWPATLVQPVGSPLSLECTVEGTSNPNLYWYRQAAGRGLQLLFYSVGIGQISSEVPQNLSASRPQDRQFILSSKKLLLSDSGFYLCAWRLNIRDRGLGYGYTFGSGTRLTVV.

The V gene is TRBV11-3, the J gene TRBJ2-7; tentatively, D is TRBD2 (5 bases). The CDR3 has 15 residues. Germline CDR1 is SGHNT and CDR2 is YENEEA. V gave up 5 bases and J gave up 6 bases, with 20 bases separating them. The CDR3 spells CASSDFQRGFGEQYF. The CDR3 bases are TGTGCCAGCAGCGACTTCCAACGAGGGTTCGGCGAGCAGTACTTC.

This clone showed up just a few times. The CDR3 DNA sequence: TGTGCCAGCAGCTTAGCTGGGGGTGAGCAGTTCTTC. This codes for CASSLAGGEQFF. The V call is TRBV7-6, the J call TRBJ2-1; D may match TRBD1 or TRBD2 (5 bases each). This CDR3 spans 12 amino acids. V was shortened by 0 bases and J by 9 bases, with 6 bases between the two germline ends. Germline V gene data show CDR1 as SGHVS and CDR2 as FNYEAQ.

V gene TRBV5-6 combines with J gene TRBJ2-7; 13 bases match TRBD2. Germline-derived CDR1 and CDR2 are SGHDT and YYEEEE. Trimming cost V 4 bases and J 2 bases; bases outside gene matches: 3. The CDR3 is 15 amino acids. The CDR3, as DNA: TGTGCCAGCAGCCTCGGACTAGCGGGGGCCTACGAGCAGTACTTC. The encoded protein is CASSLGLAGAYEQYF. The full variable domain, its missing parts supplied by reference TRBV5-6 and TRBJ2-7, is DAGVTQSPTHLIKTRGQQVTLRCSPKSGHDTVSWYQQALGQGPQFIFQYYEEEERQRGNFPDRFSGHQFPNYSSELNVNALLLGDSALYLCASSLGLAGAYEQYFGPGTRLTVT.

CDR3 sequence: CASSGSADRENGYTF. The CDR3 region has the DNA TGTGCCAGCAGCGGTTCGGCCGACAGGGAAAATGGCTACACCTTC. J is TRBJ1-2 and V is TRBV9; 7 positions agree with TRBD1. CDR3 length: 15 amino acids. Looked up from germline, CDR1 is SGDLS and CDR2 is YYNGEE. The V segment lost 3 bases and the J segment 6 bases; nucleotides outside the gene matches: 11.

In its sample, this clone was seen a few times. V gene TRBV7-3 combines with J gene TRBJ1-1; 7 nucleotides align to TRBD1. CDR1 and CDR2 (germline): SGHTA, FQGTGA. The ends lost 4 bases at V and 8 bases at J; junction bases unmatched: 7. This CDR3 contains 13 residues. The CDR3 DNA reads as TGTGCCAGCAGCTCGATACAGGGGTCGGAAGCTTTCTTT. This codes for CASSSIQGSEAFF.

V usage is TRBV6-5 and J usage is TRBJ2-3; D gene ambiguous. Germline assignment: CDR1 MNHEY and CDR2 SVGAGI. The CDR3 consists of 13 residues. V gave up 0 bases and J gave up 2 bases, with 3 bases separating them. CDR3: CASSYSVTDTQYF. The CDR3 DNA reads as TGTGCCAGCAGTTACTCTGTCACAGATACGCAGTATTTT.

With regard to this clone: Mismatch with germline at one junction end may stem from a read error. The CDR3 DNA sequence: TGCAGCGTTGATCAGCAGGATACCTCCAATGAGCAGCTCTTC. This codes for CSVDQQDTSNEQLF. This chain joins TRBV29-1 and TRBJ2-1; D gene unclear. Germline lookup yields CDR1 SQVTM and CDR2 ANQGSEA. The CDR3 is made up of 14 amino acids.

This clone was detected once. The chain carries TRBV5-1 and TRBJ1-1; no definite D call. Germline lookup yields CDR1 SGHRS and CDR2 YFSETQ. V was trimmed by 4 bases and J by 0 bases, leaving 7 bases between them. The CDR3 runs to 13 residues. The CDR3 spells CASSPSLNTEAFF. CDR3 nucleotide sequence: TGCGCCAGCAGCCCCAGTTTGAACACTGAAGCTTTCTTT.

CDR3 sequence reads: CASRRQVGPNEQFF. DNA for the CDR3: TGTGCCAGCAGGCGACAGGTTGGGCCCAATGAGCAGTTCTTC. This sequence joins TRBV5-6 and TRBJ2-1; perhaps TRBD1 as D (6 bases). CDR1 and CDR2 from the germline V gene are SGHDT and YYEEEE. V lost 5 bases, J lost 6 bases, and 15 bases lay in between. The CDR3 covers 14 residues.

The J gene is TRBJ2-6, the V gene TRBV5-1, with TRBD1 matching 8 bases. CDR3 length: 17 residues. Looked up from germline, CDR1 is SGHRS and CDR2 is YFSETQ. Losses at the gene ends were 2 bases for V and 1 base for J; bases not matched to a gene: 5. The CDR3 sequence: CASSLTGGSSGANVLTF. The CDR3 DNA reads TGCGCCAGCAGCTTAACAGGGGGATCTTCTGGGGCCAACGTCCTGACTTTC.

V is TRBV11-3 and J is TRBJ2-7; 9 bases are a match to TRBD1. The CDR3 runs 15 residues. V dropped 5 bases and J dropped 5; count of bases not matched to a gene: 10. Germline V gene sequence: CDR1 SGHNT, CDR2 YENEEA. The CDR3 loop is CASSVTGGSMDEQYF. The CDR3 nucleotides are TGTGCCAGCAGCGTTACAGGGGGCAGCATGGACGAGCAGTACTTC.

The V call is TRBV11-3, the J call TRBJ1-1, with a possible D match to TRBD1 (5 bases). Between the trimmed V and J ends, which lost 5 bases and 6 bases, there was a span of 22 bases. CDR1 and CDR2 (germline): SGHNT, YENEEA. CDR3 length equals 16 residues. The CDR3 loop reads CASSPPGGGMIAEAFF. As DNA, the CDR3 is TGTGCCAGCAGCCCACCTGGGGGGGGAATGATCGCTGAAGCTTTCTTT.

This rearrangement joins TRBV18 to TRBJ1-1; D remains unclear. Germline V gene lookup returns CDR1 KGHSH and CDR2 LQKENI. This CDR3 comprises 13 residues. V lost 5 bases and J lost 6, with 13 bases in between. The CDR3, as DNA: TGTGCCAGCTCAGTCGGGTATCTCTCTGAAGCTTTCTTT. This gives the protein CASSVGYLSEAFF.

The chain is built from TRBV11-2 and TRBJ2-1; unclear D gene. Germline V CDR1 and CDR2: SGHAT, FQNNGV. V was clipped by 2 bases and J by 0 bases, with 5 bases between them. The CDR3 has 14 amino acids. DNA for the CDR3: TGTGCCAGCAGCTTATCCAGCTCCTACAATGAGCAGTTCTTC. It encodes CASSLSSSYNEQFF.

This chain uses TRBV6-5 with TRBJ1-1; no reliable D call. The CDR3 spans 14 residues. Trimming pared 0 bases from V and 1 base from J, leaving 6 bases between. Germline-derived CDR1 and CDR2 are MNHEY and SVGAGI. The CDR3 sequence is CASSYSNRNTEAFF. CDR3 sequence (DNA): TGTGCCAGCAGTTACTCGAATCGGAACACTGAAGCTTTCTTT.

The chain uses TRBV11-2 and TRBJ2-1; TRBD2 agrees at 12 bases. After removal of 4 bases from V and 9 bases from J, the junction contained 4 bases not matched to a gene. In germline, CDR1 is SGHAT, CDR2 FQNNGV. CDR3 size: 14 residues. CDR3 loop: CASSWMTSGSEQFF. The CDR3 DNA sequence: TGTGCCAGCAGCTGGATGACTAGCGGGAGTGAGCAGTTCTTC.

The chain uses TRBV7-9 and TRBJ2-5; D uncertain. The length of the CDR3 is 11 residues. Germline V gene data show CDR1 as SEHNR and CDR2 as FQNEAQ (reference sequence). The ends were cut back, 4 bases at V and 5 bases at J, with 5 bases in the middle. The CDR3 loop reads CASSSFETQYF. In nucleotides, the CDR3 is TGTGCCAGCAGCTCTTTTGAGACCCAGTACTTC.

The gene calls are TRBV6-1 and TRBJ1-6; no reliable D call. CDR1 and CDR2 (germline): MNHNS, SASEGT. The CDR3 spans 11 residues. V was trimmed by 3 bases and J by 7 bases, leaving 1 base between them. CDR3 residues: CASSENSPLHF. As DNA, the CDR3 is TGTGCCAGCAGTGAGAATTCACCCCTCCACTTT.

Only one count was recorded for this clone. J is TRBJ1-4 and V is TRBV5-1; weak D call: TRBD1 (5 bases). Trimming took 4 bases from V and 6 from J, leaving 16 bases between them. Germline lookup yields CDR1 SGHRS and CDR2 YFSETQ. This CDR3 spans 15 amino acids. The CDR3 protein is CASSPDSLGDEKLFF. CDR3 nucleotide sequence: TGCGCCAGCAGCCCAGACAGCCTAGGGGATGAAAAACTGTTTTTT.

This clone was recorded once. This chain connects TRBV14 to TRBJ2-5; unclear D gene. Germline V gene sequence: CDR1 SGHDN, CDR2 FVKESK. V dropped 0 bases and J dropped 3 bases, with 11 bases sitting between them. This CDR3 is built from 15 residues. CDR3 in amino acids: CASSQENADKETQYF. DNA for the CDR3: TGTGCCAGCAGCCAAGAAAACGCAGATAAAGAGACCCAGTACTTC.

The rearrangement links TRBV28 to TRBJ2-7; 11 bases align to TRBD1. The V and J ends lost 5 bases and 3 bases, in that order; junction bases with no gene match: 0. This CDR3 is built from 13 residues. Germline values: CDR1 MDHEN, CDR2 SYDVKM. DNA of the CDR3: TGTGCCAGCAGTGGGACAGGGGGCTACGAGCAGTACTTC. Residues: CASSGTGGYEQYF.

V usage is TRBV11-3 and J usage is TRBJ2-7, with 10 bases that match TRBD2. J was trimmed by 5 bases and V by 1 base; bases with no gene match: 5. From germline, CDR1 is SGHNT and CDR2 YENEEA. This CDR3 has 15 amino acids. The CDR3 reads CASSLAGLAVDEQYF. The CDR3 nucleotides are TGTGCCAGCAGCTTAGCCGGACTAGCGGTCGACGAGCAGTACTTC.

V gene TRBV9 combines with J gene TRBJ2-7, with 8 positions matching TRBD1. J gave up 1 base and V 4 bases, and 10 bases lay outside the gene matches. Germline V gives CDR1 SGDLS, CDR2 YYNGEE. This CDR3 spans 16 amino acids. The CDR3 DNA reads as TGTGCCAGCAGCTCCCCTCCAGGGGGCGCATCCTACGAGCAGTACTTC. This encodes CASSSPPGGASYEQYF.

The chain has TRBV18 and TRBJ2-7; D remains unclear. With 5 bases removed from V and 4 bases from J, the gap between germline ends came to 9 bases. The V gene's germline CDR1 is KGHSH and CDR2 LQKENI. The CDR3 consists of 12 residues. The CDR3, as DNA: TGTGCCAGCTCAAGGACCTTGTACGAGCAGTACTTC. Protein sequence: CASSRTLYEQYF.